This is a list of T cell receptor beta chains from one sample in a study of T-cell reconstitution after alpha-beta-depleted transplantation in children. In TCRdb, the PCR reads were re-called with MiXCR into one record per CDR3 protein. The sample contains about 980,000 distinct CDR3 sequences, about 29% of which appear only once. Material: PBMCs, mostly from graft donor cells, obtained 360 days after TCRalphabeta/CD19-depleted stem cell transplant. These receptors were collected from a boy younger than two who had a stem cell transplant for SCID, so the T cells may come from the graft donor. The CDR3 runs from the conserved cysteine through the conserved F or W. D genes are given only for firm matches. Some rows mark clone size as missing; the rest say once, few, many or name a class of expanded clone.

v_call,clone_size,d_call,j_call,cdr3_aa,cdr3_nt
TRBV29-1,few,TRBD1,TRBJ2-1,CSVGTGQGYNEQFF,TGCAGCGTTGGCACGGGACAGGGCTACAATGAGCAGTTCTTC
TRBV29-1,few,TRBD1,TRBJ2-7,CSVTGTGLEKQYF,TGCAGCGTTACCGGGACAGGGCTTGAGAAGCAGTACTTC
TRBV5-1,many,-,TRBJ1-2,CASSLGIARVIYGYTF,TGCGCCAGCAGCTTGGGAATCGCCAGGGTGATCTATGGCTACACCTTC
TRBV7-2,-,TRBD1,TRBJ1-4,CASSLDRVTEKLFF,TGTGCCAGCAGCTTGGACAGGGTAACTGAAAAACTGTTTTTT
TRBV12-3/TRBV12-4,-,-,TRBJ2-3,CASRLTNIRGDTQYF,TGTGCCAGCAGGCTCACGAATATCAGGGGCGATACGCAGTATTTT
TRBV7-9,-,TRBD1,TRBJ1-6,CASSPGQGFSPLHF,TGTGCCAGCAGCCCGGGACAGGGGTTCTCACCCCTCCACTTT
TRBV6-1,few,-,TRBJ2-3,CASRSSASTDTQYF,TGTGCCAGCAGGTCTAGCGCGAGCACAGATACGCAGTATTTT
TRBV9,-,-,TRBJ1-5,CASSPTAYSNQPQHF,TGTGCCAGCAGCCCGACAGCGTATAGCAATCAGCCCCAGCATTTT
TRBV5-5,-,-,TRBJ1-6,CASSLMDSLENSPLHF,TGTGCCAGCAGCTTGATGGACAGCTTAGAAAATTCACCCCTCCACTTT
TRBV4-3,few,-,TRBJ1-1,CASSHSGTTNTEAFF,TGCGCCAGCAGCCATTCCGGGACAACGAACACTGAAGCTTTCTTT
TRBV20-1,-,TRBD1,TRBJ1-5,CSATKGQGNNQPQHF,TGCAGTGCTACCAAGGGACAGGGCAACAATCAGCCCCAGCATTTT
TRBV28,few,-,TRBJ1-5,CASSLGSTGNQPQHF,TGTGCCAGCAGTTTGGGGTCTACAGGGAATCAGCCCCAGCATTTT
TRBV5-6,-,-,TRBJ2-5,CASSLGSRPFKETQYF,TGTGCCAGCAGCTTGGGGTCGAGACCTTTTAAGGAGACCCAGTACTTC
TRBV11-2,-,-,TRBJ2-3,CASSTHRAGYPRSTDTQYF,TGTGCCAGCAGCACACATAGGGCGGGGTATCCCCGAAGCACAGATACGCAGTATTTT
TRBV2,-,-,TRBJ2-1,CASSEGRDSVYNEQFF,TGTGCCAGCAGTGAAGGCCGGGACTCCGTCTACAATGAGCAGTTCTTC
TRBV3-1,few,-,TRBJ2-2,CASSQVSPTGELFF,TGTGCCAGCAGCCAAGTATCCCCCACCGGGGAGCTGTTTTTT
TRBV7-3,-,-,TRBJ2-1,CASSAVQSEQFF,TGTGCCAGCAGCGCCGTACAAAGCGAGCAGTTCTTC
TRBV5-1,-,-,TRBJ2-1,CASSLGGQVQFF,TGCGCCAGCAGCTTGGGAGGCCAGGTGCAGTTCTTC
TRBV7-9,-,TRBD1,TRBJ2-3,CASSPRTGALITDTQYF,TGTGCCAGCAGCCCGAGGACAGGGGCCCTTATCACAGATACGCAGTATTTT
TRBV7-3,-,-,TRBJ2-1,CASSLTPAGAGEQFF,TGTGCCAGCAGCCTGACCCCGGCAGGGGCCGGTGAGCAGTTCTTC
TRBV27,-,-,TRBJ1-1,CASSLSASTAEAFF,TGTGCCAGCAGTTTATCCGCCAGTACAGCTGAAGCTTTCTTT
TRBV29-1,-,TRBD1,TRBJ1-3,CSVENRGRSGNTIYF,TGCAGCGTTGAAAACAGGGGACGATCTGGAAACACCATATATTTT
TRBV27,-,TRBD1,TRBJ2-1,CASRGQGGNEQFF,TGTGCCAGCAGGGGACAGGGAGGGAATGAGCAGTTCTTC
TRBV20-1,-,-,TRBJ2-1,CSARPSLSSYNEQFF,TGCAGTGCTAGGCCGTCGCTTAGCTCCTACAATGAGCAGTTCTTC
TRBV11-2,few,-,TRBJ2-1,CASSFRGLPIEQFF,TGTGCCAGCAGCTTCAGGGGCCTCCCAATTGAGCAGTTCTTC
TRBV5-1,-,-,TRBJ2-3,CASSLGPGARWATDTQYF,TGCGCCAGCAGCTTGGGCCCGGGGGCGCGGTGGGCCACAGATACGCAGTATTTT
TRBV5-6,-,-,TRBJ2-7,CASSLERIGSPYEQYF,TGTGCCAGCAGCTTAGAGCGGATCGGTTCTCCTTACGAGCAGTACTTC
TRBV6-2/TRBV6-3,-,TRBD2,TRBJ2-1,CASTKRLAGALPLNEQFF,TGTGCCAGCACGAAACGACTAGCGGGGGCGCTTCCCCTCAATGAGCAGTTCTTC
TRBV9,many,-,TRBJ1-5,CASSVGGYQPQHF,TGTGCCAGCAGCGTAGGGGGTTATCAGCCCCAGCATTTT